These 30 T cell receptor beta chains were sequenced from one sample in a study of control samples from healthy donors and cancer patients. TCRdb's table, derived via immunoSEQ multiplex PCR, lists solely in-frame clones and lacks some. The sample holds fewer than 95,000 clones, approximately 87% seen once. Material for sequencing was blood. The receptors originated from a woman aged 40 to 50 in good health.

The chain combines TRBV19 with TRBJ1-1; 12 bases align to TRBD1. This CDR3 region has 15 residues. Germline-derived CDR1 and CDR2 are LNHDA and SQIVND (reference sequence). V was clipped by 8 bases and J by 0 bases; unmatched bases: 4. CDR3 region: CASGGTGGLNTEAFF. CDR3 DNA: TGTGCCAGTGGGGGGACAGGGGGCTTGAACACTGAAGCTTTCTTT.

This sequence joins TRBV6-1 and TRBJ2-7; 7 bases are shared with TRBD1. Germline V lookup: CDR1 MNHNS, CDR2 SASEGT. With V trimmed by 2 bases and J by 5 bases, 3 bases remained unmatched. The CDR3 length is 13 residues. CDR3: CASSERQGHEQYF. As DNA, the CDR3 is TGTGCCAGCAGTGAACGACAGGGCCACGAGCAGTACTTC.

CDR3 region: CASSLVSLYGYTF. The CDR3 DNA reads as TGTGCCAGCAGCTTAGTGTCCCTCTATGGCTACACCTTC. The rearrangement uses TRBV7-9 and TRBJ1-2, with D unclear. Germline V gives CDR1 SEHNR, CDR2 FQNEAQ (reference sequence). V gave up 1 base and J gave up 4 bases, with 7 bases separating them. The CDR3 consists of 13 residues. Full variable domain (missing parts from reference TRBV7-9 and TRBJ1-2): DTGVSQNPRHKITKRGQNVTFRCDPISEHNRLYWYRQTLGQGPEFLTYFQNEAQLEKSRLLSDRFSAERPKGSFSTLEIQRTEQGDSAMYLCASSLVSLYGYTFGSGTRLTVV.

V and J are TRBV6-6 and TRBJ1-5; TRBD1 matches at 9 bases. The CDR3 runs 17 residues. The germline gives CDR1 MNHNY, CDR2 SVGAGI (reference sequence). J gave up 1 base and V 5 bases, and 9 bases lay outside the gene matches. The DNA of the CDR3 is TGTGCCAGCAGTCGTGCTCGACAGGGGGTGAGCAATCAGCCCCAGCATTTT. It is translated as CASSRARQGVSNQPQHF.

This clone was observed once. The rearrangement links TRBV4-1 to TRBJ1-4; TRBD1 might be the D (6 bases). With 1 base removed from V and 0 bases from J, the gap between germline ends came to 9 bases. The CDR3 is made up of 16 amino acids. CDR1 and CDR2 from the germline V gene are MGHRA and YSYEKL. CDR3 amino acids: CASSQGTAATNEKLFF. DNA for the CDR3: TGCGCCAGCAGCCAAGGGACAGCCGCAACTAATGAAAAACTGTTTTTT.

V gene TRBV7-9 combines with J gene TRBJ1-1, with no clear D. The germline gives CDR1 SEHNR, CDR2 FQNEAQ (reference sequence). There are 14 residues in the CDR3. V was cut by 1 base and J by 4 bases, with 10 bases left in between. The CDR3 nucleotides are TGTGCCAGCAGCTTAGAGGTCGAGGGCACTGAAGCTTTCTTT. This sequence encodes CASSLEVEGTEAFF.

V and J are TRBV5-1 and TRBJ2-2, with TRBD1 matching 7 bases. Per germline, CDR1 SGHRS and CDR2 YFSETQ. This CDR3 is built from 15 residues. The V segment lost 3 bases and the J segment 1 base; nucleotides outside the gene matches: 3. CDR3: CASSSGQKNTGELFF. The CDR3 bases are TGCGCCAGCAGCTCGGGACAGAAGAACACCGGGGAGCTGTTTTTT.

The chain uses TRBV5-1 and TRBJ2-3, with 7 bases fitting TRBD2. The V and J ends lost 4 bases and 5 bases, in that order; junction bases with no gene match: 10. This CDR3 spans 15 amino acids. Germline values: CDR1 SGHRS, CDR2 YFSETQ. The CDR3 DNA sequence: TGCGCCAGCAGCCGCCCGGGAGGAGGTAAAGATACGCAGTATTTT. It translates to CASSRPGGGKDTQYF.

The chain employs TRBV6-5 and TRBJ2-4, with a weak D call TRBD1 (5 bases). This CDR3 region has 13 residues. Trimming pared 6 bases from V and 9 bases from J, leaving 15 bases between. Germline V lookup: CDR1 MNHEY, CDR2 SVGAGI. The CDR3 reads CASRSDGAGIQYF. CDR3 in DNA: TGTGCCAGCAGATCAGATGGGGCTGGCATTCAGTACTTC.

The chain employs TRBV6-6 and TRBJ1-1; TRBD1 agrees at 7 bases. The germline V gene encodes CDR1 MNHNY and CDR2 SVGAGI (reference sequence). The junction had 12 bases not matched to a gene; V was cut back by 4 bases and J by 7 bases. The CDR3 consists of 15 residues. CDR3 nucleotide sequence: TGTGCCAGCAGTTTACATTCGGGACAGAAACTTGAAGCTTTCTTT. Translation: CASSLHSGQKLEAFF.

The rearrangement joins TRBV6-5 to TRBJ1-1, with TRBD1 as a possible D gene (6 bases). This CDR3 has 15 amino acids. V lost 3 bases and J 0 bases, leaving 11 bases between the germline ends. CDR1 is MNHEY and CDR2 is SVGAGI in the germline V gene. The CDR3 spells CASSYPGAMNTEAFF. CDR3 nucleotide sequence: TGTGCCAGCAGTTATCCAGGGGCCATGAACACTGAAGCTTTCTTT.

A remark on this clone: Other DNA sequences in this sample translate to the same CDR3. This rearrangement joins TRBV2 to TRBJ2-5; possible D gene TRBD1, 5 bases. CDR1 SNHLY and CDR2 FYNNEI come from the germline V gene. Trimming stripped 5 bases from V and 5 bases from J, with 6 bases between. This CDR3 is 11 amino acids long. CDR3 loop: CASSKGETQYF. CDR3 DNA sequence: TGTGCCAGCAGTAAGGGGGAGACCCAGTACTTC.

The rearrangement uses TRBV7-2 and TRBJ1-4; 8 bases map to TRBD1. Germline loops: CDR1 SGHTA, CDR2 FQGNSA. Trimming cost V 1 base and J 4 bases; bases outside gene matches: 2. The CDR3 loop spans 15 amino acids. CDR3 protein: CASSLGQGLNEKLFF. In DNA form, the CDR3 reads TGTGCCAGCAGCTTAGGACAGGGGCTTAATGAAAAACTGTTTTTT.

The gene calls are TRBV12-5 and TRBJ1-3; possible D gene TRBD1, 5 bases. The CDR3 consists of 13 residues. V lost 3 bases, J lost 3 bases, and 6 bases lay in between. Germline-derived CDR1 and CDR2 are LGHNT and FRNRAP. For the CDR3, the DNA is TGTGCTAGTGGTTTAGGGGTTGGAAACACCATATATTTT. This codes for CASGLGVGNTIYF. The variable domain in full, with the rest retrieved from reference TRBV12-5 and TRBJ1-3, is DARVTQTPRHKVTEMGQEVTMRCQPILGHNTVFWYRQTMMQGLELLAYFRNRAPLDDSGMPKDRFSAEMPDATLATLKIQPSEPRDSAVYFCASGLGVGNTIYFGEGSWLTVV.

The chain uses TRBV5-3 and TRBJ2-3, with 9 bases fitting TRBD2. TRBV5-3 is an ORF for which the function is uncertain. The CDR3 has 17 residues. V lost 4 bases to trimming and J lost 8 bases; unmatched junction nucleotides: 17. The CDR3 loop is CARSRPPGLAPFGTQYF. As DNA, the CDR3 is TGTGCCAGAAGCAGGCCCCCGGGACTAGCTCCTTTCGGTACGCAGTATTTT.

The rearrangement uses TRBV2 and TRBJ1-3, with D possibly TRBD1 on 6 matching bases. The CDR3 loop spans 14 amino acids. V gave up 9 bases and J gave up 2 bases, with 14 bases separating them. Germline assignment: CDR1 SNHLY and CDR2 FYNNEI. DNA for the CDR3: TGTGCCAGTGACACGGGGGGCGCTGGAAACACCATATATTTT. Translating it yields CASDTGGAGNTIYF.

For the CDR3, the DNA is TGCGCCAGCGCGATGGAGGCGCCAGATACGCAGTATTTT. Its translation: CASAMEAPDTQYF. The gene calls are TRBV5-1 and TRBJ2-3; tentative D call: TRBD2 (5 bases). Germline assignment: CDR1 SGHRS and CDR2 YFSETQ. The V and J ends lost 7 bases and 4 bases respectively, with 13 bases between them. This CDR3 region has 13 residues.

The chain employs TRBV19 and TRBJ1-2; D is ambiguous. The germline V and J ends were trimmed by 9 bases and 6 bases, with 20 bases remaining between them. Germline CDR1 reads LNHDA; CDR2 reads SQIVND (reference sequence). This CDR3 has 14 residues. CDR3 in amino acids: CASANSVAGHGYTF. CDR3 nucleotides: TGTGCCAGCGCAAACAGTGTAGCAGGTCATGGCTACACCTTC.

This chain connects TRBV2 to TRBJ1-3; TRBD1 might be the D (5 bases). The V end lost 6 bases, the J end lost 0 bases, and 15 bases lay between the germline ends. This CDR3 is 16 amino acids long. The germline gives CDR1 SNHLY, CDR2 FYNNEI. Here the CDR3 reads CASRVRDLGSGNTIYF. The CDR3 DNA follows: TGTGCCAGCAGGGTACGGGACCTCGGCTCTGGAAACACCATATATTTT.

The rearrangement links TRBV4-2 to TRBJ1-1; D may be TRBD1 (6 bases). This CDR3 spans 14 amino acids. Germline assignment: CDR1 LGHNA and CDR2 YNFKEQ. Trimming cost V 4 bases and J 4 bases, with 13 bases left between them. In DNA, the CDR3 is TGTGCCAGCAGCCCGGAAAGGGGGATCACTGAAGCTTTCTTT. This encodes CASSPERGITEAFF.

CDR3 sequence reads: CAISQDGSSYEQYF. The CDR3 DNA sequence: TGTGCCATATCCCAGGACGGGTCCTCCTACGAGCAGTACTTC. V gene TRBV6-6 combines with J gene TRBJ2-7; D remains unclear. CDR1 and CDR2 (germline): MNHNY, SVGAGI (reference sequence). The length of the CDR3 is 14 residues. V lost 10 bases to trimming and J lost 0 bases, with 16 bases between them.

The chain couples TRBV19 to TRBJ1-3; D not certain. V shed 3 bases and J shed 0 bases, with 6 bases lying between them. Germline CDR1 is LNHDA and CDR2 is SQIVND (reference sequence). The CDR3 contains 14 residues. The CDR3 is CASSISLSGNTIYF. CDR3 in DNA: TGTGCCAGTAGTATCAGTCTCTCTGGAAACACCATATATTTT.

The rearrangement links TRBV7-8 to TRBJ2-7, with D unclear. CDR3 length: 12 amino acids. Germline-derived CDR1 and CDR2 are SGHVS and FQNEAQ. Deletions cut 1 base from V and 3 bases from J, with 4 bases between. For the CDR3, the DNA is TGTGCCAGCAGCTTAGGACGCTACGAGCAGTACTTC. Its protein is CASSLGRYEQYF.

The V gene is TRBV14, the J gene TRBJ2-5; D uncertain. Germline CDR1 reads SGHDN; CDR2 reads FVKESK. The CDR3 sequence is 14 residues long. Trimming removed 1 base at V and 5 bases at J, with 11 bases between. The CDR3 region has the DNA TGTGCCAGCAGCCAAGTTACGGGCTTGGAGACCCAGTACTTC. It encodes CASSQVTGLETQYF.

This clone appeared a few times. This CDR3 is CATSRAGRGNTIYF. DNA for the CDR3: TGTGCCACCAGCAGAGCCGGGAGGGGAAACACCATATATTTT. V is TRBV15 and J is TRBJ1-3; D not resolved. Germline values: CDR1 LNHNV, CDR2 YYDKDF (reference sequence). This CDR3 has 14 amino acids. V lost 1 base to trimming and J lost 4 bases, with 8 bases between them. The whole variable domain, remainder taken from reference TRBV15 and TRBJ1-3, is DAMVIQNPRYQVTQFGKPVTLSCSQTLNHNVMYWYQQKSSQAPKLLFHYYDKDFNNEADTPDNFQSRRPNTSFCFLDIRSPGLGDTAMYLCATSRAGRGNTIYFGEGSWLTVV.

For the CDR3, the DNA is TGTGCCAGCAGCGGGGCGATCCACACAGGGTTGAACACTGAAGCTTTCTTT. It codes for CASSGAIHTGLNTEAFF. The chain is built from TRBV9 and TRBJ1-1; the D gene is possibly TRBD1 (6 bases). The germline V gene has CDR1 SGDLS and CDR2 YYNGEE. Trimming took 3 bases from V and 0 from J, leaving 18 bases between them. The CDR3 runs 17 residues.

This clone has more than one count but fewer than ten. The chain is built from TRBV10-3 and TRBJ1-1; weak D call: TRBD1 (6 bases). CDR1 ENHRY and CDR2 SYGVKD come from the germline V gene. Trimming removed 3 bases at V and 2 bases at J, with 10 bases between. CDR3 length: 14 amino acids. CDR3 in amino acids: CAISDWGRNTEAFF. The CDR3 region has the DNA TGTGCCATCAGTGATTGGGGGCGAAACACTGAAGCTTTCTTT.

This clone was seen a handful of times. The genes are TRBV13 and TRBJ2-2; TRBD1 is a possible D gene (5 bases). The CDR3 sequence is 16 residues long. In germline, CDR1 is PRHDT, CDR2 FYEKMQ (reference sequence). The V end was cut by 4 bases, the J end by 2 bases, with 14 bases between. CDR3 sequence: CASSYYSRANTGELFF. The CDR3 DNA follows: TGTGCCAGCAGCTACTATAGCAGGGCAAACACCGGGGAGCTGTTTTTT. The complete variable domain, with remaining parts taken from reference TRBV13 and TRBJ2-2, reads AAGVIQSPRHLIKEKRETATLKCYPIPRHDTVYWYQQGPGQDPQFLISFYEKMQSDKGSIPDRFSAQQFSDYHSELNMSSLELGDSALYFCASSYYSRANTGELFFGEGSRLTVL.

CDR3 protein: CASSRTYLTGTLANEQFF. For the CDR3, the DNA is TGTGCCAGCAGCAGGACCTACCTAACCGGGACCCTAGCCAATGAGCAGTTCTTC. The chain has TRBV7-2 and TRBJ2-1; D is tentatively TRBD1 or TRBD2 (5 bases each). CDR3 length: 18 residues. Trimming shortened V by 5 bases and J by 6 bases, and 26 bases separated the two germline ends. Germline assignment: CDR1 SGHTA and CDR2 FQGNSA.

The J gene is TRBJ2-5, the V gene TRBV30; D is possibly TRBD1 (5 bases). The CDR3 is made up of 12 amino acids. Trimming stripped 3 bases from V and 5 bases from J, with 10 bases between. Per the germline V gene, CDR1 is GTSNPN and CDR2 is SVGIG (reference sequence). As DNA, the CDR3 is TGTGCCTGGAGCCAGGGCGAGGAGACCCAGTACTTC. Protein: CAWSQGEETQYF. Combining the CDR3 with reference TRBV30 and TRBJ2-5 gives the whole variable domain SQTIHQWPATLVQPVGSPLSLECTVEGTSNPNLYWYRQAAGRGLQLLFYSVGIGQISSEVPQNLSASRPQDRQFILSSKKLLLSDSGFYLCAWSQGEETQYFGPGTRLLVL.